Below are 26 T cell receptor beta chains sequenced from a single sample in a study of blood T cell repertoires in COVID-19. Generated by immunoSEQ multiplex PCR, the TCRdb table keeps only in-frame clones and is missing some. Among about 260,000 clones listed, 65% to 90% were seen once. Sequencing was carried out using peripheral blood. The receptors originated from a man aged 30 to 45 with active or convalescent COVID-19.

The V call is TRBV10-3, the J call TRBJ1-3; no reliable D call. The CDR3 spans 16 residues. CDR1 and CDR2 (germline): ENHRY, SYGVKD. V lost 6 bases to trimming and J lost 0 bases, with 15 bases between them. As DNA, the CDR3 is TGTGCCATCAGCCTTGGCCGGAGAAACTCTGGAAACACCATATATTTT. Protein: CAISLGRRNSGNTIYF.

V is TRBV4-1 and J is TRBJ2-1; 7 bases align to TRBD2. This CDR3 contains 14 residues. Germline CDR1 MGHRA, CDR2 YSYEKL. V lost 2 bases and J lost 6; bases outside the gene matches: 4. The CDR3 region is CASSQTGGTNEQFF. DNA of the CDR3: TGCGCCAGCAGCCAAACCGGGGGGACCAATGAGCAGTTCTTC.

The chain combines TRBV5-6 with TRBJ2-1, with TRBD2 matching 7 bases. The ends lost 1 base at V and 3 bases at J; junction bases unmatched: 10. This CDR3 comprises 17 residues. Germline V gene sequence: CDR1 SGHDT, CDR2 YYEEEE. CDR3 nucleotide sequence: TGTGCCAGCAGCTTGACCCCCGGGACTACCCTCTACAATGAGCAGTTCTTC. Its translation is CASSLTPGTTLYNEQFF.

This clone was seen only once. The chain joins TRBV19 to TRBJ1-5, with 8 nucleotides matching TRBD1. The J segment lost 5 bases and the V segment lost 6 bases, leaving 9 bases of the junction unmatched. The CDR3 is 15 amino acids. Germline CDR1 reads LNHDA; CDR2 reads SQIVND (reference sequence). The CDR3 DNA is TGTGCCAGTAGCTTCACCGGGACAGGTTATCAGCCCCAGCATTTT. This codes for CASSFTGTGYQPQHF.

The CDR3: CAISATGGVGGNGYTF. For the CDR3, the DNA is TGTGCCATCAGCGCCACCGGGGGGGTAGGGGGTAATGGCTACACCTTC. The chain has TRBV10-3 and TRBJ1-2; D might be TRBD1 (6 bases). CDR3 size: 16 residues. V gave up 6 bases and J gave up 6 bases, with 23 bases separating them. CDR1 and CDR2 (germline): ENHRY, SYGVKD.

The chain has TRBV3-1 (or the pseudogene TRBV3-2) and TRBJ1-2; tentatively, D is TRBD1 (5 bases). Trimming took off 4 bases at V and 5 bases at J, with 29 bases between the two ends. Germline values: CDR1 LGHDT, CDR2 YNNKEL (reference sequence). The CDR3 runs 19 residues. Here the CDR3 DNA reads TGTGCCAGCAGCCCACGACCAATAAGTCCTCGGGACTCTTATTATGGCTACACCTTC. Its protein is CASSPRPISPRDSYYGYTF.

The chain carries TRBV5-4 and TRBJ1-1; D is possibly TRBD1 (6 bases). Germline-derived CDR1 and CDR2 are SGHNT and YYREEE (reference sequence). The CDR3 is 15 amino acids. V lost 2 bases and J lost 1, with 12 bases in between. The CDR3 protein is CASSLRLQGNTEAFF. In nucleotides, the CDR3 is TGTGCCAGCAGCTTAAGATTACAGGGGAACACTGAAGCTTTCTTT.

The CDR3 protein is CASRQGGTEAFF. Written as DNA, the CDR3 is TGTGCCAGCAGACAGGGTGGGACTGAAGCTTTCTTT. The rearrangement uses TRBV6-5 and TRBJ1-1, with D maybe TRBD1 (6 bases). The CDR3 sequence is 12 residues long. Germline V gene sequence: CDR1 MNHEY, CDR2 SVGAGI. The V and J ends lost 6 bases and 5 bases respectively, with 10 bases between them.

The CDR3 DNA reads as TGTGCCAGCAGCTTATCTTCTAGCGGGGGGGCTAACACCGGGGAGCTGTTTTTT. Protein: CASSLSSSGGANTGELFF. The chain combines TRBV13 with TRBJ2-2; 12 nucleotides align to TRBD2. V lost 2 bases and J lost 2; bases outside the gene matches: 6. Germline loops: CDR1 PRHDT, CDR2 FYEKMQ (reference sequence). This CDR3 has 18 amino acids.

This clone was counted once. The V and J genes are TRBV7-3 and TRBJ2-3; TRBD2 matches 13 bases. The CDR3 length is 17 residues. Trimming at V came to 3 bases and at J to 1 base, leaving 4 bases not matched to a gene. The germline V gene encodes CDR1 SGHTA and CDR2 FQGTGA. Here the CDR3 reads CASSLTGTSGGTDTQYF. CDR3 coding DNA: TGTGCCAGCAGCTTGACCGGGACTAGCGGGGGCACAGATACGCAGTATTTT.

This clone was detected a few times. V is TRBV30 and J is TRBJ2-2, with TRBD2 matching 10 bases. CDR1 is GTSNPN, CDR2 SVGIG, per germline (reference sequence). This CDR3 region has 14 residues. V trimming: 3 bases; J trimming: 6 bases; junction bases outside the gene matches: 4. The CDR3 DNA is TGTGCCTGGAGACTAGCGGGGAGTCCCGGGGAGCTGTTTTTT. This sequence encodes CAWRLAGSPGELFF. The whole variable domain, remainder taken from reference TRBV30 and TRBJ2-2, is SQTIHQWPATLVQPVGSPLSLECTVEGTSNPNLYWYRQAAGRGLQLLFYSVGIGQISSEVPQNLSASRPQDRQFILSSKKLLLSDSGFYLCAWRLAGSPGELFFGEGSRLTVL.

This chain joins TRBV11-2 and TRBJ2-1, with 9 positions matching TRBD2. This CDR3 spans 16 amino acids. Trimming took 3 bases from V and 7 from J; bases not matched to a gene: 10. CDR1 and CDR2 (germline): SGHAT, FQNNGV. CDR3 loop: CASSFRAGGPMNEQFF. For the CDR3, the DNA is TGTGCCAGCAGCTTTCGGGCGGGGGGGCCGATGAATGAGCAGTTCTTC.

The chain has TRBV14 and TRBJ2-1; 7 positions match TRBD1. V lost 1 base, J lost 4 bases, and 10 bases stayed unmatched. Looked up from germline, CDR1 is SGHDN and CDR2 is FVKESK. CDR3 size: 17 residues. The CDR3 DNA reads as TGTGCCAGCAGCCAAGGAATAGGGGGACAGTCATACAATGAGCAGTTCTTC. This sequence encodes CASSQGIGGQSYNEQFF.

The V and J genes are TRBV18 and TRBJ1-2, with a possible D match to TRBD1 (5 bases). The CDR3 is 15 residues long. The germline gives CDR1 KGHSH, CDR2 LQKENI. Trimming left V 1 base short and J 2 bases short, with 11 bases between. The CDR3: CASSPLEGANYGYTF. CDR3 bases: TGTGCCAGCTCACCACTTGAAGGGGCAAACTATGGCTACACCTTC.

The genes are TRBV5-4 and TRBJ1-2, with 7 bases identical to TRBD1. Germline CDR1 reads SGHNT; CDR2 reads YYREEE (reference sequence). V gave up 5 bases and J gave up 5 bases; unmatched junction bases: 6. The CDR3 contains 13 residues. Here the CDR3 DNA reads TGTGCCAGCAGTCGGGACAGTTTATATGGCTACACCTTC. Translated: CASSRDSLYGYTF.

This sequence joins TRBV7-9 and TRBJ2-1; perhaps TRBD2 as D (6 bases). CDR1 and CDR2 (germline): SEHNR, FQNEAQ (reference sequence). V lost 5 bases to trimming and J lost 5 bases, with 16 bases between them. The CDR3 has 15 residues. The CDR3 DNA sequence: TGTGCCAGCAGCGCGCAACCGCCGGGGGACAATGAGCAGTTCTTC. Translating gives CASSAQPPGDNEQFF.

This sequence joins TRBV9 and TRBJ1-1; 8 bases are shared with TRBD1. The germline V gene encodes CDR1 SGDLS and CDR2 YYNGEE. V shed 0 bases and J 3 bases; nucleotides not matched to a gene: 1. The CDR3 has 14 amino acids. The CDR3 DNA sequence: TGTGCCAGCAGCGTAGGACAGGGGTACACTGAAGCTTTCTTT. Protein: CASSVGQGYTEAFF.

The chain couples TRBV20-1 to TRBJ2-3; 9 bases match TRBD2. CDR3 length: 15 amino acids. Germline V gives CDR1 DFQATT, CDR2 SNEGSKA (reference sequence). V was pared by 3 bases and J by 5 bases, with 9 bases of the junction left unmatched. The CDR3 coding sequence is TGCAGTGCTAGTGGGCGGGGGGGCGGTATAGATACGCAGTATTTT. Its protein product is CSASGRGGGIDTQYF.

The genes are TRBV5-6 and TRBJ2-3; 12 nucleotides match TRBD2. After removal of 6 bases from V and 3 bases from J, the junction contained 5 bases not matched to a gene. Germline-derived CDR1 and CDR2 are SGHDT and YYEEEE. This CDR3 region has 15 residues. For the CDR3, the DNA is TGTGCCAGCAAAACCGGGACTAGCGGGACAGATACGCAGTATTTT. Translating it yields CASKTGTSGTDTQYF.

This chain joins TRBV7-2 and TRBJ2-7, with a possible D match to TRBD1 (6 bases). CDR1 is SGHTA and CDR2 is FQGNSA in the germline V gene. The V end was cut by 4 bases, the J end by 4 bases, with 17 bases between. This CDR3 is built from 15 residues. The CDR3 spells CASSSGQSFFYEQYF. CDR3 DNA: TGTGCCAGCAGCTCCGGACAGAGTTTTTTTTACGAGCAGTACTTC.

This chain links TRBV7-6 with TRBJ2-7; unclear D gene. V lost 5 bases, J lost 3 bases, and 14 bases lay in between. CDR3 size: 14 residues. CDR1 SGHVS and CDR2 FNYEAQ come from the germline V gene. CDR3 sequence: CASSPDTSYYEQYF. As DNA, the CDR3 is TGTGCCAGCAGCCCCGACACTTCATACTACGAGCAGTACTTC.

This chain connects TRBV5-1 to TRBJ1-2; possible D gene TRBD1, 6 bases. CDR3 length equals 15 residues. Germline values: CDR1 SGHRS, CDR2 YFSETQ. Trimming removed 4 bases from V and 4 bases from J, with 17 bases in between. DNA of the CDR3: TGCGCCAGCAGCGCAATACAGGGCCGCTCCTATGGCTACACCTTC. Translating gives CASSAIQGRSYGYTF.

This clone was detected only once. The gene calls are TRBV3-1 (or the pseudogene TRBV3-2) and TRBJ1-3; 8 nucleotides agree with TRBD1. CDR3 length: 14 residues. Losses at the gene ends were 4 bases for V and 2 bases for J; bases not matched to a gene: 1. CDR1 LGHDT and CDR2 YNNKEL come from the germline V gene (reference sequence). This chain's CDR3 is CASSRQGTGNTIYF. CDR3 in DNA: TGTGCCAGCAGCCGACAGGGGACTGGAAACACCATATATTTT.

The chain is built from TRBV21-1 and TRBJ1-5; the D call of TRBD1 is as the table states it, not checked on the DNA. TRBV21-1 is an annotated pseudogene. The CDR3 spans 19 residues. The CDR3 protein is CASSRLPGAPLCGNQPQHF. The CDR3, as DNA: TGTGCCAGCAGCAGATTACCAGGGGCCCCTCTATGCGGCAATCAGCCCCAGCATTTT.

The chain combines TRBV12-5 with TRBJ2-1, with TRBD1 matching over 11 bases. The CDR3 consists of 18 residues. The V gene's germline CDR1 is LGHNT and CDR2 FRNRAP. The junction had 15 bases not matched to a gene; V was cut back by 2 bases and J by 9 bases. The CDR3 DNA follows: TGTGCTAGTGGTTTGCCTTTTGTACGGACAGGGGGCTTTCGTGAGCAGTTCTTC. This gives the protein CASGLPFVRTGGFREQFF.

CDR3 amino acids: CASSGETGVNQPQHF. CDR3 in DNA: TGTGCCAGTAGTGGAGAGACAGGGGTCAATCAGCCCCAGCATTTT. The chain combines TRBV19 with TRBJ1-5; the match to TRBD1 covers 8 bases. Trimming removed 5 bases from V and 3 bases from J; junction bases left unmatched: 6. Germline CDR1 reads LNHDA; CDR2 reads SQIVND (reference sequence). This CDR3 has 15 residues.